The source of this TCR beta chain is a study of long-term antiretroviral therapy in people with HIV. Points from the study as a whole: The study found narrower CDR3 length ranges in HIV repertoires than in controls. ART was followed by higher diversity that remained below transplant donor controls. Clonal populations expanded prior to ART predominated within the repertoire at all time points.

Germline CDR1 is MGHRA and CDR2 is YSYEKL. The CDR3 spans 15 residues. V lost 4 bases, J lost 5 bases, and 15 bases lay in between. Before they underwent DNA extraction, samples held about 0.95-10 million cryopreserved PBMC. With regard to this clone: Its antigen remains unidentified.

Survey level was the resolution at which the v3.0 immunoSEQ assay ran. This table comes from immunoSEQ multiplex PCR, and its TCRdb copy is limited to in-frame clones, with some not included. The data show about 15,000 clones, approximately 79% seen once. The clonotype comes from a man between 18 and 35 years old with HIV. Specimen: unsorted PBMCs, collected 0.1 years after starting antiretroviral therapy. The chain carries TRBV4-1 and TRBJ1-5; D perhaps matches TRBD1 (5 bases). The CDR3 reads CASSPTGLPDQPQHF. The CDR3 DNA is TGCGCCAGCAGCCCTACGGGACTGCCCGATCAGCCCCAGCATTTT.